The entry that follows covers one TCR beta chain sequence. Its antigen is not identified. The data were obtained in a study of T cell responses to AZD1222 COVID-19 vaccine. Study-wide context: Timing groups of about 4 and about 12 weeks for second doses were pooled. Study-level findings and limits: Across the whole spike, CD4 TCRs peaked at regions 160-218 and 743-854. After two AZD1222 doses, spike-specific TCR breadth and depth rose versus day 0. Seropositive at baseline were only a handful of AZD1222 recipients.

V was clipped by 0 bases and J by 1 base, with 9 bases between them. This CDR3 has 16 residues. Germline CDR1 and CDR2: LNHNV and YYDKDF (reference sequence). Here immunoSEQ multiplex PCR was the method, and the copy in TCRdb shows in-frame clones only, minus some. The table has 110,000 to 150,000 clones, 89% seen once. The sample consisted of peripheral blood, taken on day 0 of AZD1222 vaccination. This chain uses TRBV15 with TRBJ1-4; no firm D call. This TCR came from an adult in good health. The CDR3 reads CATSRDQWRTNEKLFF. The CDR3 nucleotides read TGTGCCACCAGCAGAGATCAATGGAGAACTAATGAAAAACTGTTTTTT.